The 2 T cell receptor beta chains below were found in one sample sequenced in a study of control samples from healthy donors and cancer patients. Assay used: immunoSEQ multiplex PCR; TCRdb lists only in-frame clones, some missing. The sample consists of some 130,000 clones, around 89% of them appearing once. Input material: blood. The receptors come from a man aged 40-50 years in good health.

This clone was detected only once. The chain is built from TRBV2 and TRBJ1-6; D is undetermined. V lost 7 bases, J lost 10 bases, and 11 bases lay in between. CDR3 length equals 12 residues. Germline V gene data show CDR1 as SNHLY and CDR2 as FYNNEI. The CDR3 region is CASNRLGSPLHF. The CDR3 DNA is TGTGCCAGCAACAGACTCGGATCACCCCTCCACTTT.

The chain couples TRBV28 to TRBJ1-3, with D uncertain. CDR1 is MDHEN, CDR2 SYDVKM, per germline. V lost 4 bases to trimming and J lost 4 bases, with 14 bases between them. This CDR3 has 15 amino acids. CDR3 loop: CASSSGASEGNTIYF. As DNA, the CDR3 is TGTGCCAGCAGTTCCGGAGCCTCCGAAGGAAACACCATATATTTT.